This is a list of T cell receptor beta chains from one sample in a study of T cells in narcolepsy. Profiling relied on immunoSEQ multiplex PCR, and the TCRdb table lists in-frame clones only, not all of them. The table records approximately 32,000 clones, approximately 80% of them present only once. The sequenced sample consisted of CD45RA- memory CD4+ T cells from PBMCs. All receptors derive from a human donor with narcolepsy. Both conserved end residues are part of each CDR3. The order of the fields is J gene, clone size, V gene, D gene, CDR3 DNA, CDR3 protein. D genes are given only for firm matches. Clone size is stated in some rows and not others, as once, few, many or a class when expanded.

J gene: TRBJ1-6
clone size: once
V gene: TRBV6-1
D gene: -
CDR3 DNA: TGTGCCAGCAGTGATTTCGGGCAGGGGAGAAATTCACCCCTCCACTTT
CDR3 protein: CASSDFGQGRNSPLHF

J gene: TRBJ1-1
clone size: -
V gene: TRBV5-1
D gene: TRBD1
CDR3 DNA: TGCGCCAGCAGCAGGAACAGGGGTAACACTGAAGCTTTCTTT
CDR3 protein: CASSRNRGNTEAFF

J gene: TRBJ1-4
clone size: -
V gene: TRBV7-8
D gene: -
CDR3 DNA: TGTGCCAGCACCCCCTACGCGGAGAATGAAAAACTGTTTTTT
CDR3 protein: CASTPYAENEKLFF

J gene: TRBJ1-1
clone size: -
V gene: TRBV20-1
D gene: -
CDR3 DNA: TGCAGTGCCGAGGTGAACACTGAAGCTTTCTTT
CDR3 protein: CSAEVNTEAFF

J gene: TRBJ1-2
clone size: -
V gene: TRBV7-2
D gene: -
CDR3 DNA: TGTGCCAGCAGCTTAGCGCATGCGGCCGGGGCTTATGGCTACACCTTC
CDR3 protein: CASSLAHAAGAYGYTF

J gene: TRBJ2-1
clone size: -
V gene: TRBV19
D gene: -
CDR3 DNA: TGTGCCAGTAGTCCTACCCGTTCCCCCGCCTACAATGAGCAGTTCTTC
CDR3 protein: CASSPTRSPAYNEQFF

J gene: TRBJ1-1
clone size: -
V gene: TRBV6-1
D gene: -
CDR3 DNA: TGTGCCAGCGTTCCCTTCGGTGTCATCACTGAAGCTTTCTTT
CDR3 protein: CASVPFGVITEAFF

J gene: TRBJ1-6
clone size: -
V gene: TRBV19
D gene: -
CDR3 DNA: TGTGCCAGTAGGGAGAAAGCAAATTCACCCCTCCACTTT
CDR3 protein: CASREKANSPLHF

J gene: TRBJ1-2
clone size: -
V gene: TRBV6-5
D gene: -
CDR3 DNA: TGTGCCAGCAGTTACGGCGACATCTTTACTAACTATGGCTACACCTTC
CDR3 protein: CASSYGDIFTNYGYTF

J gene: TRBJ2-1
clone size: -
V gene: TRBV29-1
D gene: -
CDR3 DNA: TGCAGCGTTGACGCGGCCGGGACATACTTCCACAATGAGCAGTTCTTC
CDR3 protein: CSVDAAGTYFHNEQFF

J gene: TRBJ1-1
clone size: -
V gene: TRBV29-1
D gene: -
CDR3 DNA: TGCAGCGTTGGCCCCTCGGGGGGCTGGAACACTGAAGCTTTCTTT
CDR3 protein: CSVGPSGGWNTEAFF

J gene: TRBJ2-1
clone size: -
V gene: TRBV5-1
D gene: TRBD2
CDR3 DNA: TGCGCCAGCAGCTCGGCCGGGACTAGCATCCCCGAGCAGTTCTTC
CDR3 protein: CASSSAGTSIPEQFF

J gene: TRBJ2-2
clone size: once
V gene: TRBV30
D gene: -
CDR3 DNA: TGTGCCTGGAGAGGGGACACCGGGGAGCTGTTTTTT
CDR3 protein: CAWRGDTGELFF

J gene: TRBJ1-1
clone size: once
V gene: TRBV19
D gene: -
CDR3 DNA: TGTGCCAGTAGCACCTTGGGGGGCGCGGGTATCACTGAAGCTTTCTTT
CDR3 protein: CASSTLGGAGITEAFF

J gene: TRBJ1-3
clone size: -
V gene: TRBV6-5
D gene: -
CDR3 DNA: TGTGCCACCCAGAACAGGGCGATCTCTGGAAACACCATATATTTT
CDR3 protein: CATQNRAISGNTIYF

J gene: TRBJ1-4
clone size: few
V gene: TRBV6-5
D gene: -
CDR3 DNA: TGTGCCACTTCCCGGGGTATCGGAGAAAAACTGTTTTTT
CDR3 protein: CATSRGIGEKLFF

J gene: TRBJ2-5
clone size: -
V gene: TRBV29-1
D gene: TRBD2
CDR3 DNA: TGCAGCGTTGCTTTAATAGCGGGAGGGCCTGAGACCCAGTACTTC
CDR3 protein: CSVALIAGGPETQYF

J gene: TRBJ2-7
clone size: -
V gene: TRBV7-9
D gene: -
CDR3 DNA: TGTGCCAGCAGCTTAGCTAACTCTCCAGAAGGGGAGTACTTC
CDR3 protein: CASSLANSPEGEYF

J gene: TRBJ1-2
clone size: -
V gene: TRBV4-1
D gene: -
CDR3 DNA: TGCGCCAGCAGCCAAGGATGGAGGGAGGTTTCCGCTAGCTATGGCTACACCTTC
CDR3 protein: CASSQGWREVSASYGYTF

J gene: TRBJ2-5
clone size: -
V gene: TRBV10-2
D gene: -
CDR3 DNA: TGCGCCAGCAGTGAGATACGGGCGCGCCAAGAGACCCAGTACTTC
CDR3 protein: CASSEIRARQETQYF

J gene: TRBJ1-2
clone size: -
V gene: TRBV7-9
D gene: -
CDR3 DNA: TGTGCCAGCAGCTTAGCCCAGGGTTATGACTACACCTTC
CDR3 protein: CASSLAQGYDYTF

J gene: TRBJ1-2
clone size: -
V gene: TRBV7-6
D gene: -
CDR3 DNA: TGTGCCAGCAGCTTAGGAGGGCCTGGTGGCTACACCTTC
CDR3 protein: CASSLGGPGGYTF

J gene: TRBJ2-2
clone size: -
V gene: TRBV30
D gene: -
CDR3 DNA: TGTGCCTGGAGTCGCCTGGACCTCATAACCGGGGAGCTGTTTTTT
CDR3 protein: CAWSRLDLITGELFF

J gene: TRBJ1-1
clone size: -
V gene: TRBV19
D gene: -
CDR3 DNA: TGTGCCAGTAGTATTTTCCATGGTAAATTGGCTGAAGCTTTCTTT
CDR3 protein: CASSIFHGKLAEAFF

J gene: TRBJ2-1
clone size: once
V gene: TRBV4-2
D gene: TRBD1
CDR3 DNA: TGTGCCAGCAGCCACGGACAGGGGGAGGAGGATGAGCAGTTCTTC
CDR3 protein: CASSHGQGEEDEQFF

J gene: TRBJ2-1
clone size: -
V gene: TRBV7-3
D gene: TRBD1
CDR3 DNA: TGTGCCAGCAGCCCGTCCCGGGACAGGGTAAATGAGCAGTTCTTC
CDR3 protein: CASSPSRDRVNEQFF